The 7 T cell receptor beta chains presented below share a single source sample, sequenced in a study of technical replicates of blood from a few donors. This table comes from immunoSEQ multiplex PCR, and its TCRdb copy is limited to in-frame clones, with some not included. The table has 98,000 or so clones, nearly 97% seen once. Sequencing was performed on T cells isolated from PBMCs. These TCRs come from a human donor in good health.

The CDR3 DNA reads TGCGCCAGCAGCTTGGATGTAGGGGTTGAAAAACTGTTTTTT. Its protein is CASSLDVGVEKLFF. The chain couples TRBV5-1 to TRBJ1-4; TRBD1 is a possible D gene (5 bases). V was cut by 0 bases and J by 7 bases, with 10 bases left in between. This CDR3 is 14 amino acids long. Germline CDR1 and CDR2: SGHRS and YFSETQ.

CDR3 sequence reads: CASTLTGITGELFF. The CDR3 nucleotides read TGCGCCAGCACCCTGACAGGGATCACCGGGGAGCTGTTTTTT. The genes are TRBV10-2 and TRBJ2-2; 7 bases align to TRBD1. V was pared by 7 bases and J by 4 bases, with 6 bases of the junction left unmatched. The germline V gene has CDR1 WSHSY and CDR2 SAAADI. The CDR3 contains 14 residues.

This sequence joins TRBV6-6 and TRBJ1-2; the D gene is possibly TRBD1 (6 bases). Germline-derived CDR1 and CDR2 are MNHNY and SVGAGI (reference sequence). V was shortened by 4 bases and J by 2 bases, with 8 bases between the two germline ends. This CDR3 contains 13 residues. CDR3 sequence (DNA): TGTGCCAGCAGTTTTGACAGGAACTATGGCTACACCTTC. This sequence encodes CASSFDRNYGYTF.

The chain has TRBV7-3 and TRBJ2-5; 7 bases agree with TRBD1. V was clipped by 4 bases and J by 2 bases; unmatched bases: 16. CDR1 SGHTA and CDR2 FQGTGA come from the germline V gene. CDR3 size: 18 residues. The CDR3 protein is CASSSRQGRLPTQETQYF. DNA of the CDR3: TGTGCCAGCAGCTCTAGACAGGGACGACTCCCCACTCAAGAGACCCAGTACTTC.

The V call is TRBV9, the J call TRBJ1-1; 7 bases fit TRBD1. V shed 0 bases and J 10 bases; nucleotides not matched to a gene: 12. Germline CDR1 and CDR2: SGDLS and YYNGEE. This CDR3 contains 15 residues. Written as DNA, the CDR3 is TGTGCCAGCAGCGTAGATGAGGGGGCGGGACTGGGAGCTTTCTTT. Its protein product is CASSVDEGAGLGAFF.

The rearrangement joins TRBV5-5 to TRBJ2-2, with D perhaps matching TRBD1 (6 bases). The CDR3 has 15 amino acids. V was pared by 1 base and J by 4 bases, with 11 bases between. Germline values: CDR1 SGHKS, CDR2 YYEKEE (reference sequence). The CDR3 nucleotides read TGTGCCAGCAGCTTGCTCCAGGGGCCCACCGGGGAGCTGTTTTTT. Residues: CASSLLQGPTGELFF.

The chain recombines TRBV7-8 with TRBJ2-5, with 8 bases lining up with TRBD1. Germline trimming cut 5 bases from V and 2 bases from J; bases unmatched to any gene: 4. The CDR3 contains 14 residues. Germline CDR1 and CDR2: SGHVS and FQNEAQ. For the CDR3, the DNA is TGTGCCAGCAGCCCCGGGACAGGACAAGAGACCCAGTACTTC. Translation gives CASSPGTGQETQYF.